This T cell receptor (beta chain) was obtained from a study of T cell repertoires in cytomegalovirus infection. Study overall: As its CMV epitopes, the study selected recently identified HLA-C-restricted and well-studied HLA-B-restricted targets.

Using its own MiXCR run on the reads, TCRdb lists one record per CDR3 protein. Here the sample spans around 430,000 distinct CDR3 sequences, under 55% being singletons. General observations from the study: The response measured ex vivo was dominated by TCR beta clonotypes (HLA-C-restricted and CMV-specific).

Details on this clonotype: The target antigen is unknown.

The origin of this receptor is a human donor in good health (CMV status not recorded). Some clones in this sample may be carry-over from other donors' samples. The sample consisted of cultured PBMCs, taken from culture after CMV antigen stimulation.

The CDR3 bases are TGTGCCAGCAGGGGGCTAGCGTCCTCCTACAATGAGCAGTTCTTC. Translated, it gives CASRGLASSYNEQFF. The genes are TRBV7-2 and TRBJ2-1, with D possibly matching TRBD2 (6 bases). The CDR3 runs 15 residues. V lost 6 bases and J lost 0, with 12 bases in between. Germline lookup yields CDR1 SGHTA and CDR2 FQGNSA.